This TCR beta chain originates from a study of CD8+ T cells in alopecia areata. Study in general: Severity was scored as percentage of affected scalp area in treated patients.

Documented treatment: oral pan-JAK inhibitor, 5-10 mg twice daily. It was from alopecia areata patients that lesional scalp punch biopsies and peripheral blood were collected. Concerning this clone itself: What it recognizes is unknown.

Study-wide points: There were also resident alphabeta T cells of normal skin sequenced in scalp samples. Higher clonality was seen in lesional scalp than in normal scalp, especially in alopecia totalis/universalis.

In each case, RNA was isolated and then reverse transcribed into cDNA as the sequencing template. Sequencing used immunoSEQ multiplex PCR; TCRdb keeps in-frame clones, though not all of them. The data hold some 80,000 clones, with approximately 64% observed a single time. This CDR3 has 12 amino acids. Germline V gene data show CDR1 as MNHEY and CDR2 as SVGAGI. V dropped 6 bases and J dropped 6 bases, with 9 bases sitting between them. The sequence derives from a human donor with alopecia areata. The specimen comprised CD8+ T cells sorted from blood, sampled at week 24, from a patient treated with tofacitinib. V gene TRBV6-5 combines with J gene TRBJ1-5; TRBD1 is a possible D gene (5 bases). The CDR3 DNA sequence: TGTGCCAGCAGCGACAGCCCTCAGCCCCAGCATTTT. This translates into CASSDSPQPQHF.